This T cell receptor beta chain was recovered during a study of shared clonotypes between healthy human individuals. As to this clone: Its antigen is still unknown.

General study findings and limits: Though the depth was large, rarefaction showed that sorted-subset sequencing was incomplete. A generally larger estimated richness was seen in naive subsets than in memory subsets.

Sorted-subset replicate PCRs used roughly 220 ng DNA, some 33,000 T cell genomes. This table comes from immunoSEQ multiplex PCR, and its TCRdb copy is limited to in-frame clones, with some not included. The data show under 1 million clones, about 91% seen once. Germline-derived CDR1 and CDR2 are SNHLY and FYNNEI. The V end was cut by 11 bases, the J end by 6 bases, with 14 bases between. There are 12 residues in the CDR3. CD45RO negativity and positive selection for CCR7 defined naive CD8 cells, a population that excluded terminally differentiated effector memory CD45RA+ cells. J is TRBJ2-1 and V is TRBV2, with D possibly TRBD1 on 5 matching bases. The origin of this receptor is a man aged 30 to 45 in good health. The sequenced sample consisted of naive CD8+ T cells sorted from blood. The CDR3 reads CAGDRERNEQFF. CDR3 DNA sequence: TGTGCCGGTGACAGAGAGCGCAATGAGCAGTTCTTC. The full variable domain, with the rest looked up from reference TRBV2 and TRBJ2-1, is EPEVTQTPSHQVTQMGQEVILRCVPISNHLYFYWYRQILGQKVEFLVSFYNNEISEKSEIFDDQFSVERPDGSNFTLKIRSTKLEDSAMYFCAGDRERNEQFFGPGTRLTVL.